The 18 T cell receptor beta chains listed next were all sequenced from one sample in a study of OX40 agonist ivuxolimab in advanced cancers. Profiling relied on immunoSEQ multiplex PCR, and the TCRdb table lists in-frame clones only, not all of them. The table has more than 75,000 clones, around 86% seen once. The material sequenced was CD4+ or CD8+ T cells sorted from blood, taken in a trial of the OX40 agonist ivuxolimab. These receptors were obtained from an adult with an advanced solid tumor such as melanoma, head and neck, liver or kidney cancer.

V usage is TRBV7-3 and J usage is TRBJ2-3, with unresolved D. From germline, CDR1 is SGHTA and CDR2 FQGTGA. The CDR3 has 14 residues. V shed 1 base and J shed 6 bases, with 11 bases lying between them. CDR3 protein: CASSLSRLGDTQYF. In DNA form, the CDR3 reads TGTGCCAGCAGCTTAAGCCGTCTGGGGGATACGCAGTATTTT.

The chain carries TRBV11-2 and TRBJ2-1, with D possibly TRBD2 on 5 matching bases. Trimming removed 0 bases from V and 10 bases from J, with 10 bases in between. Germline values: CDR1 SGHAT, CDR2 FQNNGV. CDR3 length: 13 residues. CDR3 protein: CASSLDVRGEQFF. The CDR3 DNA follows: TGTGCCAGCAGCTTAGATGTCCGAGGGGAGCAGTTCTTC.

This clone was counted many times. The V call is TRBV4-1, the J call TRBJ2-5; 12 bases align to TRBD2. This CDR3 has 15 amino acids. Germline V gene data show CDR1 as MGHRA and CDR2 as YSYEKL. With V trimmed by 4 bases and J by 9 bases, 9 bases remained unmatched. The CDR3 region has the DNA TGCGCCAGCAGCCCCGGACTAGCGGGGTCCTCACCCCAGTACTTC. Protein: CASSPGLAGSSPQYF.

The chain employs TRBV18 and TRBJ2-1; TRBD2 might be the D (6 bases). CDR1 is KGHSH, CDR2 LQKENI, per germline. The length of the CDR3 is 16 residues. Trimming cost V 3 bases and J 0 bases, with 12 bases left between them. CDR3 in amino acids: CASSPTGAGSYNEQFF. CDR3 nucleotide sequence: TGTGCCAGCTCACCGACGGGAGCGGGCTCCTACAATGAGCAGTTCTTC.

The CDR3 loop reads CASSLGGGSKKQFF. As DNA, the CDR3 is TGTGCCAGCAGCCTAGGGGGCGGGAGTAAGAAGCAGTTCTTC. The chain joins TRBV7-6 to TRBJ2-1; either TRBD1 or TRBD2 may supply D (7 bases each). The CDR3 has 14 amino acids. Germline assignment: CDR1 SGHVS and CDR2 FNYEAQ. V dropped 5 bases and J dropped 11 bases, with 19 bases sitting between them.

CDR3 nucleotide sequence: TGCGCCAGCACCGAATTCGGGGGATGGGAGACCCAGTACTTC. Its translation is CASTEFGGWETQYF. The V and J genes are TRBV5-1 and TRBJ2-5; the D gene is possibly TRBD2 (6 bases). The V gene's germline CDR1 is SGHRS and CDR2 YFSETQ. Between the trimmed V and J ends, which lost 6 bases and 5 bases, there was a span of 17 bases. This CDR3 is 14 amino acids long.

The rearrangement links TRBV5-5 to TRBJ2-6; D unclear. The germline V gene encodes CDR1 SGHKS and CDR2 YYEKEE (reference sequence). This CDR3 region has 16 residues. V shed 0 bases and J shed 2 bases, with 9 bases lying between them. The CDR3 region is CASSLGPNAGANVLTF. The CDR3 nucleotides are TGTGCCAGCAGCTTGGGACCGAATGCTGGGGCCAACGTCCTGACTTTC.

The chain links TRBV4-3 to TRBJ2-3, with TRBD2 as a possible D gene (6 bases). V lost 0 bases, J lost 7 bases, and 8 bases lay in between. Per germline, CDR1 LGHNA and CDR2 YSLEER. The CDR3 is 13 amino acids. The CDR3 region has the DNA TGCGCCAGCAGCCAAGATCGGGGGAATACGCAGTATTTT. It encodes CASSQDRGNTQYF.

This chain links TRBV5-6 with TRBJ2-3; the D is unclear. The ends were cut back, 1 base at V and 0 bases at J, with 9 bases in the middle. CDR3 length equals 15 residues. CDR1 is SGHDT, CDR2 YYEEEE, per germline. The CDR3 here is CASSLSLTSTDTQYF. CDR3 sequence (DNA): TGTGCCAGCAGCTTGAGCCTCACTAGCACAGATACGCAGTATTTT.

This clone was detected once. The V and J genes are TRBV11-2 and TRBJ1-1; D remains unclear. V was shortened by 4 bases and J by 3 bases, with 9 bases between the two germline ends. The CDR3 loop spans 13 amino acids. Germline CDR1 is SGHAT and CDR2 is FQNNGV. Here the CDR3 reads CASSSRGDTEAFF. CDR3 DNA: TGTGCCAGCAGCTCCCGCGGAGACACTGAAGCTTTCTTT.

This chain connects TRBV7-2 to TRBJ2-2, with TRBD1 matching over 9 bases. This CDR3 has 15 amino acids. Germline V gene lookup returns CDR1 SGHTA and CDR2 FQGNSA. With 4 bases clipped from V and 6 bases from J, the junction kept 6 bases outside the gene matches. This CDR3 reads CASSSKTGGSGELFF. Here the CDR3 DNA reads TGTGCCAGCAGCTCTAAGACAGGGGGATCCGGGGAGCTGTTTTTT.

The rearrangement joins TRBV7-9 to TRBJ1-1; possible D gene TRBD1, 5 bases. CDR3 length: 15 residues. V was trimmed by 6 bases and J by 4 bases, leaving 18 bases between them. Germline CDR1 is SEHNR and CDR2 is FQNEAQ (reference sequence). This CDR3 is CASSLLGRLGTEAFF. The CDR3 DNA reads TGTGCCAGCAGTCTCCTGGGACGCCTGGGCACTGAAGCTTTCTTT.

The rearrangement links TRBV4-1 to TRBJ2-5; D ambiguous. The CDR3 covers 17 residues. CDR1 MGHRA and CDR2 YSYEKL come from the germline V gene. V dropped 0 bases and J dropped 1 base, with 15 bases sitting between them. The CDR3 DNA reads TGCGCCAGCAGCCAAGATCATAAGTCCCGCGGCCAAGAGACCCAGTACTTC. Its protein is CASSQDHKSRGQETQYF.

The chain joins TRBV10-3 to TRBJ2-5; tentative D call: TRBD1 (5 bases). V lost 3 bases and J 9 bases, leaving 8 bases between the germline ends. Per germline, CDR1 ENHRY and CDR2 SYGVKD. This CDR3 contains 11 residues. CDR3 sequence: CAISEGAAQYF. The DNA of the CDR3 is TGTGCCATCAGTGAAGGGGCTGCCCAGTACTTC.

V is TRBV2 and J is TRBJ2-3, with TRBD2 identical over 10 bases. V gave up 1 base and J gave up 4 bases; unmatched junction bases: 2. Germline-derived CDR1 and CDR2 are SNHLY and FYNNEI. The CDR3 has 15 amino acids. As DNA, the CDR3 is TGTGCCAGCAGTGAAGAGGGACTAGCGTCAGATACGCAGTATTTT. Amino acids: CASSEEGLASDTQYF.

The V call is TRBV2, the J call TRBJ2-3, with TRBD2 matching 7 bases. V dropped 7 bases and J dropped 3; count of bases not matched to a gene: 10. CDR1 is SNHLY, CDR2 FYNNEI, per germline. The CDR3 runs to 15 residues. CDR3: CASTPSRGLTDTQYF. In nucleotides, the CDR3 is TGTGCCAGCACCCCCTCGCGGGGGTTGACAGATACGCAGTATTTT.

This clone was observed a single time. The chain links TRBV10-3 to TRBJ1-2; D ambiguous. V was pared by 3 bases and J by 1 base, with 6 bases between. CDR1 is ENHRY, CDR2 SYGVKD, per germline. This CDR3 is 13 amino acids long. CDR3 loop: CAISDTVNYGYTF. The CDR3 bases are TGTGCCATCAGTGATACGGTTAACTATGGCTACACCTTC.

This clone was seen once. The chain uses TRBV20-1 and TRBJ2-1; TRBD2 might be the D (6 bases). The V gene lost 6 bases and the J gene lost 11 bases, with 14 bases spanning the gap. The germline V gene encodes CDR1 DFQATT and CDR2 SNEGSKA (reference sequence). The CDR3 has 11 amino acids. The DNA for the CDR3 is TGCAGTGCCCCGACTAGGGGTAAGCAGTTCTTC. Translated: CSAPTRGKQFF.